The 13 T cell receptor beta chains given below trace back to one sample, sequenced in a study of T cell responses to AZD1222 COVID-19 vaccine. The repertoire was sequenced with immunoSEQ multiplex PCR; TCRdb's copy has only in-frame clones and lacks some. This sample has about 99,000 clones; over 75% occur once, and the top ten carry roughly 20%. Sequencing used peripheral blood, obtained on day 0 of AZD1222 vaccination. The source of these receptors is an adult in good health.

The chain is built from TRBV3-1 (or the pseudogene TRBV3-2) and TRBJ1-1; no clear D. CDR3 size: 13 residues. Germline values: CDR1 LGHDT, CDR2 YNNKEL (reference sequence). The V end lost 0 bases, the J end lost 4 bases, and 6 bases lay between the germline ends. CDR3 protein: CASSQEGSTEAFF. CDR3 coding DNA: TGTGCCAGCAGCCAAGAGGGTAGCACTGAAGCTTTCTTT.

The rearrangement links TRBV6-6 to TRBJ2-3, with 8 nucleotides matching TRBD2. The CDR3 sequence is 15 residues long. The V segment lost 6 bases and the J segment 0 bases; nucleotides outside the gene matches: 5. The germline V gene encodes CDR1 MNHNY and CDR2 SVGAGI (reference sequence). The CDR3: CASRSGLASTDTQYF. CDR3 bases: TGTGCCAGCAGAAGCGGACTAGCTAGCACAGATACGCAGTATTTT.

J is TRBJ1-5 and V is TRBV12-5; D unclear. Trimming removed 1 base from V and 6 bases from J, with 10 bases in between. Per germline, CDR1 LGHNT and CDR2 FRNRAP. The CDR3 length is 14 residues. CDR3 amino acids: CASGLDSLGQPQHF. CDR3 nucleotide sequence: TGTGCTAGTGGTTTGGACAGCCTGGGTCAGCCCCAGCATTTT.

The V and J genes are TRBV4-2 and TRBJ1-1; TRBD1 matches at 7 bases. The CDR3 has 15 amino acids. V shed 4 bases and J 5 bases; nucleotides not matched to a gene: 10. CDR1 and CDR2 from the germline V gene are LGHNA and YNFKEQ. Here the CDR3 reads CASSPNDRARTEAFF. DNA of the CDR3: TGTGCCAGCAGCCCGAATGACAGGGCTCGAACTGAAGCTTTCTTT.

The CDR3 region has the DNA TGTGCCAGCAGTGACCGGCGGAATAATGAAAAACTGTTTTTT. As protein: CASSDRRNNEKLFF. The chain employs TRBV2 and TRBJ1-4, with unresolved D. The V gene's germline CDR1 is SNHLY and CDR2 FYNNEI. This CDR3 comprises 14 residues. Deletions cut 3 bases from V and 4 bases from J, with 9 bases between.

The chain has TRBV4-1 and TRBJ2-5; D could derive from TRBD1 or TRBD2 (5 bases each). The CDR3 spans 15 residues. The V gene lost 0 bases and the J gene lost 4 bases, with 12 bases spanning the gap. Germline V CDR1 and CDR2: MGHRA, YSYEKL. The DNA for the CDR3 is TGCGCCAGCAGCCAAGATCGAGGGGTCGGAGAGACCCAGTACTTC. Protein sequence: CASSQDRGVGETQYF.

The V and J genes are TRBV5-4 and TRBJ2-5; maybe TRBD2 (7 bases). Germline loops: CDR1 SGHNT, CDR2 YYREEE (reference sequence). V shed 0 bases and J shed 4 bases, with 10 bases lying between them. The CDR3 runs to 14 residues. The CDR3 sequence: CASSLVGGAETQYF. The CDR3 DNA reads TGTGCCAGCAGCTTGGTGGGGGGGGCAGAGACCCAGTACTTC.

The genes are TRBV5-1 and TRBJ2-1; possibly TRBD2 for D (6 bases). In germline, CDR1 is SGHRS, CDR2 YFSETQ. Trimming cost V 4 bases and J 5 bases, with 16 bases left between them. CDR3 size: 15 residues. DNA for the CDR3: TGCGCCAGCAGCGCGACTAGTGGGGAGAACAATGAGCAGTTCTTC. As protein: CASSATSGENNEQFF. Looking up the rest from reference TRBV5-1 and TRBJ2-1 gives the full variable domain: KAGVTQTPRYLIKTRGQQVTLSCSPISGHRSVSWYQQTPGQGLQFLFEYFSETQRNKGNFPGRFSGRQFSNSRSEMNVSTLELGDSALYLCASSATSGENNEQFFGPGTRLTVL.

This clone was found once. The chain links TRBV12-3 or TRBV12-4 to TRBJ2-7; D gene ambiguous. Trimming took off 7 bases at V and 4 bases at J, with 11 bases between the two ends. The CDR3 totals 12 residues. CDR3 sequence: CASNSWGYEQYF. CDR3 DNA sequence: TGTGCCAGCAACAGTTGGGGTTACGAGCAGTACTTC.

V is TRBV4-1 and J is TRBJ1-1; 8 bases map to TRBD1. After removal of 1 base from V and 3 bases from J, the junction contained 1 base not matched to a gene. The V gene's germline CDR1 is MGHRA and CDR2 YSYEKL. The CDR3 spans 14 residues. The CDR3 sequence: CASSQARGHTEAFF. The CDR3 DNA reads as TGCGCCAGCAGCCAAGCCAGGGGGCACACTGAAGCTTTCTTT.

This clone was observed a single time. The chain links TRBV6-1 to TRBJ1-2; 7 bases map to TRBD1. This CDR3 contains 15 residues. V gave up 3 bases and J gave up 4 bases; unmatched junction bases: 8. Looked up from germline, CDR1 is MNHNS and CDR2 is SASEGT. In DNA, the CDR3 is TGTGCCAGCAGTGAGATAGGAGGGGGCACCTATGGCTACACCTTC. Its protein product is CASSEIGGGTYGYTF.

The chain carries TRBV18 and TRBJ1-2; D gene ambiguous. Deletions cut 2 bases from V and 6 bases from J, with 7 bases between. Germline CDR1 and CDR2: KGHSH and LQKENI. CDR3 length: 12 amino acids. CDR3 nucleotides: TGTGCCAGCTCACCAGACCTCCATGGCTACACCTTC. Its protein product is CASSPDLHGYTF.

This clone was picked up one time. The rearrangement links TRBV2 to TRBJ2-3, with TRBD2 as a possible D gene (5 bases). V shed 7 bases and J shed 0 bases, with 17 bases lying between them. This CDR3 has 16 residues. The germline CDR1 and CDR2 sequences are SNHLY and FYNNEI. CDR3 sequence reads: CASKLLSGISTDTQYF. DNA of the CDR3: TGTGCCAGCAAGCTACTAAGCGGAATCAGCACAGATACGCAGTATTTT.